Here is one T cell receptor (beta chain) with its context. The antigen is undetermined. The data were taken from a study of cytomegalovirus exposure and HLA in healthy donors. Regarding the study as a whole: Common viral pathogens seemed to be connected with several of the most significant clusters, according to a later analysis. Later on, analysis showed that most CMV-associated TCR beta chains appeared to be HLA-restricted. In a later analysis, across HLA loci, associated TCR counts were highest for DRB1, lowest for HLA-C. Sequencing had likely introduced a cluster of highly shared sequence variants as an artifact.

Researchers ran the PCR with 60 Vbeta and 13 Jbeta primers. Using immunoSEQ multiplex PCR, the repertoire was profiled, and TCRdb retains in-frame clones only, with some absent. This table has 90,000 to 150,000 clones, about three fifths appearing once. CDR1 and CDR2 from the germline V gene are MNHEY and SVGAGI. V was clipped by 10 bases and J by 6 bases, with 18 bases between them. The CDR3 is 14 amino acids. The receptor was isolated from a man aged 35 to 55 in good health and CMV-seropositive. The V call is TRBV6-5, the J call TRBJ2-2; a possible D gene is TRBD1 (5 bases). Material for sequencing was PBMCs. The CDR3 protein is CATRWGPGSGELFF. CDR3 bases: TGTGCCACCCGCTGGGGCCCGGGTTCCGGGGAGCTGTTTTTT.